The rows below give T cell receptor beta chains drawn from one sample of a study of blood T cell repertoires in COVID-19. The table came from immunoSEQ multiplex PCR; TCRdb's copy has only in-frame clones and leaves some out. This sample has roughly 200,000 clones; about 86% occur once, and the top ten carry about 4.1%. Sequencing was performed on PBMCs or T cells enriched from blood (not recorded which). The receptors here all came from a woman in her thirties or forties with acute COVID-19. Each CDR3 is given with its conserved first and last residue. The order of the fields is V gene, J gene, D gene, clone size, CDR3 protein, CDR3 DNA. A D gene is named only where the DNA matches it firmly. A clone size is listed for some rows: how often the clone was seen (once, few, many), or a class if it is expanded.

TRBV27	TRBJ2-7	TRBD1	.	CASSPIRDRGYEQYF	TGTGCCAGCAGCCCAATCCGGGACAGGGGATACGAGCAGTACTTC
TRBV6-4	TRBJ1-6	.	.	CASSDGMVADSPLHF	TGTGCCAGCAGCGACGGTATGGTGGCGGATTCACCCCTCCACTTT
TRBV28	TRBJ2-7	TRBD1	few	CASRLPTTGKFSYEQYF	TGTGCCAGCAGACTCCCTACGACAGGGAAATTTTCCTACGAGCAGTACTTC
TRBV9	TRBJ1-6	.	few	CASSVGVSYNSPLHF	TGTGCCAGCAGCGTAGGCGTCTCCTATAATTCACCCCTCCACTTT
TRBV19	TRBJ2-1	.	.	CASSIDTSGIYNEQFF	TGTGCCAGTAGTATAGATACTAGTGGGATATACAATGAGCAGTTCTTC
TRBV6-4	TRBJ2-3	TRBD2	.	CAGDGRGGRTDTQYF	TGTGCCGGGGACGGACGCGGGGGTAGAACAGATACGCAGTATTTT
TRBV4-2	TRBJ2-1	.	.	CASSLVGGEQFF	TGTGCCAGCAGCCTCGTGGGGGGTGAGCAGTTCTTC
TRBV7-9	TRBJ2-3	.	.	CASSLRPGGKNTDTQYF	TGTGCCAGCAGCTTACGGCCAGGGGGGAAGAATACAGATACGCAGTATTTT
TRBV3-1/TRBV3-2	TRBJ1-3	TRBD1	.	CASSRQGGTGNTIYF	TGTGCCAGCAGCAGACAGGGGGGAACTGGAAACACCATATATTTT
TRBV18	TRBJ2-1	TRBD2	.	CASSQRASGNNEQFF	TGTGCCAGCTCACAGCGGGCTAGCGGGAACAATGAGCAGTTCTTC
TRBV28	TRBJ2-6	.	.	CASRARGGGANVLTF	TGTGCCAGCAGAGCAAGGGGCGGAGGGGCCAACGTCCTGACTTTC
TRBV27	TRBJ2-5	.	.	CASSLRTGLPETQYF	TGTGCCAGCAGTTTACGAACAGGTTTGCCAGAGACCCAGTACTTC
TRBV24-1	TRBJ2-5	TRBD1	.	CATSVGQGNFQETQYF	TGTGCCACCAGTGTGGGACAGGGTAATTTCCAAGAGACCCAGTACTTC
TRBV29-1	TRBJ2-7	.	.	CSVRTGNSYEQYF	TGCAGCGTTAGAACAGGGAATAGTTACGAGCAGTACTTC
TRBV6-5	TRBJ1-1	TRBD1	.	CASSYRRQGNTEAFF	TGTGCCAGCAGTTACCGTAGACAGGGGAACACTGAAGCTTTCTTT
TRBV7-8	TRBJ2-1	TRBD2	.	CASSQITGTSGRRRDNEQFF	TGTGCCAGCAGCCAGATCACCGGGACTAGCGGGCGAAGGAGGGACAATGAGCAGTTCTTC
TRBV5-1	TRBJ1-2	.	.	CASSSGDKAYGYTF	TGCGCCAGCAGCTCAGGGGACAAGGCTTATGGCTACACCTTC
TRBV9	TRBJ1-3	.	.	CASSVVGQPSGNTIYF	TGTGCCAGCAGCGTAGTTGGACAGCCCTCTGGAAACACCATATATTTT
TRBV2	TRBJ2-7	.	.	CASRGTRYEQYF	TGTGCCAGCAGGGGCACTCGTTACGAGCAGTACTTC
TRBV5-4	TRBJ2-7	TRBD1	few	CASSSPGTVYEQYF	TGTGCCAGCAGCTCCCCCGGGACAGTCTACGAGCAGTACTTC
TRBV19	TRBJ1-1	.	.	CASTANGGLNAFF	TGTGCCAGTACCGCAAACGGGGGACTCAATGCTTTCTTT
TRBV7-6	TRBJ2-1	TRBD2	.	CASSPLGALAVYNEQFF	TGTGCCAGCAGCCCACTGGGGGCACTAGCGGTTTACAATGAGCAGTTCTTC